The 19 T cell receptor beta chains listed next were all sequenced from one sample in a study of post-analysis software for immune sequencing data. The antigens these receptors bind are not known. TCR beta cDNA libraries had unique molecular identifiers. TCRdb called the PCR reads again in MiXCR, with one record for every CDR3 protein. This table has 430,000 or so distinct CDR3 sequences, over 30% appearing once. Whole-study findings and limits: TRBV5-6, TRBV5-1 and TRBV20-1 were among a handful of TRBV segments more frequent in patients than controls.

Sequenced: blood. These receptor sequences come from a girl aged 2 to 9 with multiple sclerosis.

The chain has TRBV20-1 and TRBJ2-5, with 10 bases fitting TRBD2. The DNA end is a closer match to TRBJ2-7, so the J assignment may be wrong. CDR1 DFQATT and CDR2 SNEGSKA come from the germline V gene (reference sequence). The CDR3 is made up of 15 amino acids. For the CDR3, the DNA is TGCAGTGCTAGAGATCACGCTAGCGGGGGATACGAGCAGTACTTC. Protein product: CSARDHASGGYEQYF.

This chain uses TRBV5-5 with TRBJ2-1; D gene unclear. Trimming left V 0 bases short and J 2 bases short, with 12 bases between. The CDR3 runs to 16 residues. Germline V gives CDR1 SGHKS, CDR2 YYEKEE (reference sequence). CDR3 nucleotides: TGTGCCAGCAGCTTGGTGTCAGAACCTGCCTACAATGAGCAGTTCTTC. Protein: CASSLVSEPAYNEQFF.

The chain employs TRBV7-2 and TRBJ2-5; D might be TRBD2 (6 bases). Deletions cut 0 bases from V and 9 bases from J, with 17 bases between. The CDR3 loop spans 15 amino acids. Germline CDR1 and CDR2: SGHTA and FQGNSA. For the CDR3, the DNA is TGTGCCAGCAGCTTAGCTCACCTTAGCGGAGGGGCCCAGTACTTC. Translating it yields CASSLAHLSGGAQYF.

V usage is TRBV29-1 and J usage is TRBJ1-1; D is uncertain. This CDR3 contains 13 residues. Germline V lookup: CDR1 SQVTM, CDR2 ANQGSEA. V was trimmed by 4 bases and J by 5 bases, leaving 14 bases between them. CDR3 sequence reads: CSVVREVGTEAFF. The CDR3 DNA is TGCAGCGTTGTGCGGGAGGTGGGAACTGAAGCTTTCTTT.

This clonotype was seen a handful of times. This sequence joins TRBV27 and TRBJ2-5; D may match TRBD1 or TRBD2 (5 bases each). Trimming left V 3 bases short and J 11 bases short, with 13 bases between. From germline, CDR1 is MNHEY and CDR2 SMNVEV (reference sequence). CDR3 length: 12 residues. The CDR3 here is CASSFSRDQQYF. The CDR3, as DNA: TGTGCCAGCAGTTTTAGCAGGGACCAGCAGTACTTC.

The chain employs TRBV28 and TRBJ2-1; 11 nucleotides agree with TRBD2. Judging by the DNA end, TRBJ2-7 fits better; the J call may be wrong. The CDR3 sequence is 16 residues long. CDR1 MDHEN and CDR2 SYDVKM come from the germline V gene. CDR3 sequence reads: CASSPRLAGSLYEQYF. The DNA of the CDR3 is TGTGCCAGCAGTCCAAGACTAGCGGGGTCTCTTTACGAGCAGTACTTC.

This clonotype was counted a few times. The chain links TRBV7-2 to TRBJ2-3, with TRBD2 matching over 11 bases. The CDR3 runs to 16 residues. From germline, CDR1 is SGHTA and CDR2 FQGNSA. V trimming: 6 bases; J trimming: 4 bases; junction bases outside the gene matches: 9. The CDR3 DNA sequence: TGTGCCAGCAGTAAGACTAGCGGGGCGGGAGCAGATACGCAGTATTTT. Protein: CASSKTSGAGADTQYF.

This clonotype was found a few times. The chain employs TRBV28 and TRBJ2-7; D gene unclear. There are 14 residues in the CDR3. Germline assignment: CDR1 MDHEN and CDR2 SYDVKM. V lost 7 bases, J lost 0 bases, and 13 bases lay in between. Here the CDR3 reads CASTSDSRSYEQYF. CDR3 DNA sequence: TGTGCCAGCACTTCCGACTCCCGCTCCTACGAGCAGTACTTC.

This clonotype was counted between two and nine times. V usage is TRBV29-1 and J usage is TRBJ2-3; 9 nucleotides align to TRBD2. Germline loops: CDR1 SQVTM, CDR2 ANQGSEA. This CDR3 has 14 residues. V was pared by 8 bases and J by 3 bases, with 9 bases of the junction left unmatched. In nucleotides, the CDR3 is TGCAGCACCGATAGCGGGGGTAGGACAGATACGCAGTATTTT. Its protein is CSTDSGGRTDTQYF.

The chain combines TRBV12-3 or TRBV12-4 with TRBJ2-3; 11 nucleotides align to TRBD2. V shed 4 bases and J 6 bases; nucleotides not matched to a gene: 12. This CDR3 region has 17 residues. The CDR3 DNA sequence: TGTGCCAGCAGTTGGTCTAGCGGGGGGCTCGCGCCGGATACGCAGTATTTT. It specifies CASSWSSGGLAPDTQYF.

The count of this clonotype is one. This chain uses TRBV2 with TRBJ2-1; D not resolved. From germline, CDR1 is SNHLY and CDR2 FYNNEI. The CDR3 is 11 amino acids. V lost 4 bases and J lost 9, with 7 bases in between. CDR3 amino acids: CASSVFSEQFF. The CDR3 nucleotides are TGTGCCAGCAGTGTGTTTAGTGAGCAGTTCTTC.

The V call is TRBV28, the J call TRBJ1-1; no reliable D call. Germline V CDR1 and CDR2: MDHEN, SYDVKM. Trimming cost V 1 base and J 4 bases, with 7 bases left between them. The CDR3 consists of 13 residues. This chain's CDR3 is CASSLLGSTEAFF. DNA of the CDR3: TGTGCCAGCAGTTTATTAGGGAGCACTGAAGCTTTCTTT.

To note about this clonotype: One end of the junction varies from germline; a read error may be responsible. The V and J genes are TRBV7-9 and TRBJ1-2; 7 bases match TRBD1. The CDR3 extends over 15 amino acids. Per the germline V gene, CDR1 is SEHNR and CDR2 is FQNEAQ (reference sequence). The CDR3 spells CAGSLSPGTAYGYTF. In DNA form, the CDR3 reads TGTGCCGGCAGCTTATCCCCAGGGACAGCCTATGGCTACACCTTC.

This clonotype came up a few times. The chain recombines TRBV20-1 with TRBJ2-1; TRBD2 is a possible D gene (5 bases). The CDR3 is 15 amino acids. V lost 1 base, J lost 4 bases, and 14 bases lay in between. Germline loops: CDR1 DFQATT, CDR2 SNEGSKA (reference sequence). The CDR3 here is CSARGPVGDYNEQFF. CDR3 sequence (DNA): TGCAGTGCTAGAGGACCCGTCGGGGATTACAATGAGCAGTTCTTC.

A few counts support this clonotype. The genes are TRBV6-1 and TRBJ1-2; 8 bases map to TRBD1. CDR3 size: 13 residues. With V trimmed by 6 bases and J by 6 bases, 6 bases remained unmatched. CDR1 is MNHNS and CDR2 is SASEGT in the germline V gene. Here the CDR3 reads CASRMDRENGYTF. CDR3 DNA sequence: TGTGCCAGCAGGATGGACAGGGAGAATGGCTACACCTTC.

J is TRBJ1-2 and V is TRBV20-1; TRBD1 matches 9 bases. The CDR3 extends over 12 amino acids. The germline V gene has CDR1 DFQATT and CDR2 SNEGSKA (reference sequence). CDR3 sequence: CILGQGTYGYTF. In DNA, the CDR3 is TGCATCTTGGGACAGGGAACCTATGGCTACACCTTC.

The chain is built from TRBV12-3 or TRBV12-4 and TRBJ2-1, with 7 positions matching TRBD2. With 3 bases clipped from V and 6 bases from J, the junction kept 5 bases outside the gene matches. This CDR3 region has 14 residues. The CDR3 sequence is CASSLRLAGNEQFF. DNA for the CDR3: TGTGCCAGCAGTTTGAGACTAGCAGGCAATGAGCAGTTCTTC.

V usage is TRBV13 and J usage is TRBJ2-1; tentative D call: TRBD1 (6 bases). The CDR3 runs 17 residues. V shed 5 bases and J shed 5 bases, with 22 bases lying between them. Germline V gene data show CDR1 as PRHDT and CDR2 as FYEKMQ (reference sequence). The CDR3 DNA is TGTGCCAGCAGCCCCGATCCCGGGACATACATCAACAATGAGCAGTTCTTC. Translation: CASSPDPGTYINNEQFF.

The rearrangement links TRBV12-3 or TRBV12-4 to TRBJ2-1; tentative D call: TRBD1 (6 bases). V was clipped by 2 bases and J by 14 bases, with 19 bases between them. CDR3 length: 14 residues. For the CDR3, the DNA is TGTGCCAGCAGTTTAACAGGGTCCGAGACTCGGGAGTTCTTC. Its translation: CASSLTGSETREFF.